This TCR beta chain was documented in a study of T cell repertoires in cytomegalovirus infection. About the study: Public TCR beta signature analysis indicated the presence of both CMV infection and matching HLA type. Broader study findings: The response measured ex vivo was dominated by TCR beta clonotypes (HLA-C-restricted and CMV-specific). Using cumulative public TCR beta family frequency, the authors identified those who carried CMV together with the relevant HLA.

The germline gives CDR1 SGHNT, CDR2 YYREEE (reference sequence). The V end was cut by 4 bases, the J end by 7 bases, with 15 bases between. The CDR3 totals 15 residues. Of note for this clonotype: What it recognizes is unknown.

MiXCR, applied by TCRdb to the reads, yields one record per CDR3 protein. The sample holds approximately 770,000 distinct CDR3 sequences, around 29% seen once. The sequences come from cultured CD8+ T cells from PBMCs, collected from culture after CMV antigen stimulation. The chain combines TRBV5-4 with TRBJ1-6; D may be TRBD1 (6 bases). This TCR derives from a human donor in good health (CMV status not recorded). Some clones in this sample may be carry-over from other donors' samples. The DNA of the CDR3 is TGTGCCAGCAGCCAGGGGAGCCGAAGGAATTCACCCCTCCACTTT. It specifies CASSQGSRRNSPLHF. The full variable domain, rest sourced from reference TRBV5-4 and TRBJ1-6, is ETGVTQSPTHLIKTRGQQVTLRCSSQSGHNTVSWYQQALGQGPQFIFQYYREEENGRGNFPPRFSGLQFPNYSSELNVNALELDDSALYLCASSQGSRRNSPLHFGNGTRLTVT.